The rows below give T cell receptor beta chains drawn from one sample of a study of Ad26.COV2.S vaccination and SARS-CoV-2 variants. Sequencing was performed with immunoSEQ multiplex PCR; in TCRdb, only in-frame clones are kept and a portion is missing. The sample records about 350,000 clones, about 87% being singletons. The sequenced sample was peripheral blood, obtained in a trial of Ad26.COV2.S vaccine versus placebo. The receptors come from a person aged 18-60 years who received the Ad26.COV2.S COVID-19 vaccine or a placebo. Both conserved end residues are part of each CDR3. The D gene is left open where the match is weak. Rows give clone size only sometimes, using once, few, many, or a class for an expanded clone.

length: 17; J: TRBJ2-1; V: TRBV7-9; D: TRBD2; size: NA; DNA: TGTGCCAGCAGCTATCTTCCGGGACTAGCGGGAGTTGGTGAGCAGTTCTTC; CDR3: CASSYLPGLAGVGEQFF
length: 15; J: TRBJ2-7; V: TRBV9; D: NA; size: NA; DNA: TGTGCCAGCAGCCCGGCGGGGAGGATTAAATACGAGCAGTACTTC; CDR3: CASSPAGRIKYEQYF
length: 15; J: TRBJ2-1; V: TRBV4-2; D: TRBD2; size: NA; DNA: TGTGCCAGCAGCCAAGCGGGACTAGCGGGAAATGAGCAGTTCTTC; CDR3: CASSQAGLAGNEQFF
length: 14; J: TRBJ2-7; V: TRBV5-6; D: TRBD1; size: NA; DNA: TGTGCCAGCAAGACAGGGTTAGGGTCGGACGAGCAGTACTTC; CDR3: CASKTGLGSDEQYF
length: 15; J: TRBJ2-5; V: TRBV7-7; D: NA; size: NA; DNA: TGTGCCAGCAGCCTCTTAGGATTTTCGCAAGAGACCCAGTACTTC; CDR3: CASSLLGFSQETQYF
length: 13; J: TRBJ1-2; V: TRBV3-1/TRBV3-2; D: NA; size: NA; DNA: TGTGCCAGCAGCCAAGGGGCAGGGGATGGCTACACCTTC; CDR3: CASSQGAGDGYTF
length: 14; J: TRBJ2-5; V: TRBV7-2; D: NA; size: once; DNA: TGTGCCAGCAGCAAAGGGATTCCGGGAGAGACCCAGTACTTC; CDR3: CASSKGIPGETQYF
length: 18; J: TRBJ2-2; V: TRBV6-6; D: TRBD1; size: few; DNA: TGTGCCAGCAGTCGCCGGGACAGGGGCGTACCGAACACCGGGGAGCTGTTTTTT; CDR3: CASSRRDRGVPNTGELFF
length: 18; J: TRBJ1-5; V: TRBV4-2; D: TRBD1; size: NA; DNA: TGTGCCAGCAGCCAAGGGACAGGGCATCCGGATAGCAATCAGCCCCAGCATTTT; CDR3: CASSQGTGHPDSNQPQHF
length: 15; J: TRBJ1-2; V: TRBV3-1/TRBV3-2; D: NA; size: NA; DNA: TGTGCCAGCAGCCAAACCTCAACTTCGGCGGATGGCTACACCTTC; CDR3: CASSQTSTSADGYTF
length: 15; J: TRBJ2-7; V: TRBV7-2; D: TRBD2; size: NA; DNA: TGTGCCAGCAGCTCCCCGGGACTAGCGACATACGAGCAGTACTTC; CDR3: CASSSPGLATYEQYF
length: 15; J: TRBJ2-5; V: TRBV13; D: NA; size: NA; DNA: TGTGCCAGCAGCCCCCCGAGTTTGGGTGAAGAGACCCAGTACTTC; CDR3: CASSPPSLGEETQYF
length: 19; J: TRBJ2-4; V: TRBV19; D: TRBD2; size: NA; DNA: TGTGCCAGTAGTATAGTTGAGGGGACTAGCGGGGGGCCGGAAAACATTCAGTACTTC; CDR3: CASSIVEGTSGGPENIQYF
length: 15; J: TRBJ2-3; V: TRBV6-4; D: TRBD2; size: NA; DNA: TGTGCCAGCAGACCCCAGGGACTACTTTCAGATACGCAGTATTTT; CDR3: CASRPQGLLSDTQYF
length: 15; J: TRBJ2-2; V: TRBV4-3; D: TRBD2; size: NA; DNA: TGCGCCAGCAGCCAAGAACTAGCGGGGACCGGGGAGCTGTTTTTT; CDR3: CASSQELAGTGELFF
length: 15; J: TRBJ1-2; V: TRBV13; D: TRBD1; size: NA; DNA: TGTGCCAGCCATCTCCGGGACAGGGGCGGATATGGCTACACCTTC; CDR3: CASHLRDRGGYGYTF
length: 15; J: TRBJ2-6; V: TRBV11-3; D: NA; size: NA; DNA: TGTGCCAGCAGCTTAGGGGGGACTGGGGCCAACGTCCTGACTTTC; CDR3: CASSLGGTGANVLTF
length: 13; J: TRBJ2-7; V: TRBV11-3; D: TRBD1; size: NA; DNA: TGTGCCAGCAGCCCAGGGGGCTCCTACGAGCAGTACTTC; CDR3: CASSPGGSYEQYF
length: 14; J: TRBJ2-1; V: TRBV7-3; D: TRBD2; size: NA; DNA: TGTGCCAGCAGCCGGGGACTAGAGAGCAATGAGCAGTTCTTC; CDR3: CASSRGLESNEQFF
length: 14; J: TRBJ2-2; V: TRBV19; D: TRBD1; size: NA; DNA: TGTGCCAGTAGCGGGACAGGGGGTCCCGGGGAGCTGTTTTTT; CDR3: CASSGTGGPGELFF
length: 15; J: TRBJ1-4; V: TRBV27; D: NA; size: many; DNA: TGTGCCAGCAGGGCCGGGTTGGCCGCCTATGAAAAACTGTTTTTT; CDR3: CASRAGLAAYEKLFF
length: 16; J: TRBJ2-3; V: TRBV5-4; D: TRBD2; size: NA; DNA: TGTGCCAGCAGCCCGGGCGGTAGCGGGGGGGGAGATACGCAGTATTTT; CDR3: CASSPGGSGGGDTQYF